Sequencing of this T cell receptor (beta chain) was carried out in a study of T cells after yellow fever vaccination. This clonotype has at least ten counts. TCRdb processed the 5' RACE reads anew with MiXCR; each CDR3 protein has one entry. The sample yields some 110,000 distinct CDR3 sequences, 7.4% seen once. Trimming at V came to 6 bases and at J to 1 base, leaving 2 bases not matched to a gene. Germline-derived CDR1 and CDR2 are MDHEN and SYDVKM. This CDR3 comprises 15 residues. The chain carries TRBV28 and TRBJ2-1, with 11 positions matching TRBD2. The sequence came from a man younger than 35 who received the YFV17D yellow fever vaccine. This material consisted of CD4+ T cells sorted from PBMCs, taken approximately 11 days after the first yellow fever vaccination. Here the CDR3 DNA reads TGTGCCAGCAGCCGACTAGCGGGGTCCTACAATGAGCAGTTCTTC. Translating gives CASSRLAGSYNEQFF.